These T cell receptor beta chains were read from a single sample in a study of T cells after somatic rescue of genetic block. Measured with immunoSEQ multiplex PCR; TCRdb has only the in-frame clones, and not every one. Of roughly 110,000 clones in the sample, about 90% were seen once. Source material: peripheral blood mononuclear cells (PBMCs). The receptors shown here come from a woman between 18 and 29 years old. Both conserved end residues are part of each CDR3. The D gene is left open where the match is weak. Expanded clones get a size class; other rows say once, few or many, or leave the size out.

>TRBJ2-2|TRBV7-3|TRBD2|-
TGTGCCAGCAGCCCCGGGACTAGCGGGGGGGCGAACACCGGGGAGCTGTTTTTT
CASSPGTSGGANTGELFF
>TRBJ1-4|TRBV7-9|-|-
TGTGCCAGCAGCTCCATAACCTCGGGAGATAATGAAAAACTGTTTTTT
CASSSITSGDNEKLFF
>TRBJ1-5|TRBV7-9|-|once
TGTGGCAAGTGCCCTATAAGGGGTTCCAATAGCAATCAGCCCCAGCATTTT
CGKCPIRGSNSNQPQHF
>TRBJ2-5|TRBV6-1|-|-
TGTGCCAGCAAGGACTTCCAAGAGACCCAGTACTTC
CASKDFQETQYF
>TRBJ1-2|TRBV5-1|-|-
TGCGCCAGCAGCTTAGGACAGCAGAACTATGGCTACACCTTC
CASSLGQQNYGYTF
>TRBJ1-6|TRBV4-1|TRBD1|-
TGCGCCAGCAGCATCAGACAGGGGCCTAATCATAATTCACCCCTCCACTTT
CASSIRQGPNHNSPLHF
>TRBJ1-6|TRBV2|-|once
TGTGCCAGCGTGGGGGGGATCTATAATTCACCCCTCCACTTT
CASVGGIYNSPLHF
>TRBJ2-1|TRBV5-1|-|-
TGCGCCAGCAGCTTAGGGCTCTTACCTCTCCCCCGTATACAGTTCTTC
CASSLGLLPLPRIQFF
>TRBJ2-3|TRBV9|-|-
TGTGCCAGCAGCGTAGGGGCTAGCAGCACAGATACGCAGTATTTT
CASSVGASSTDTQYF
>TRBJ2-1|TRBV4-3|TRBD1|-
TGCGCCAGCAGCCAAGAGGCCGGGACAGGGGCCGATGAGCAGTTCTTC
CASSQEAGTGADEQFF
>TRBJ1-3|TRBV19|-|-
TGTGCCAGTAGTGTCTCGGTCCCCTCTGGAAACACCATATATTTT
CASSVSVPSGNTIYF
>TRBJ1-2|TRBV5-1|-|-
TGCGCCAGCAGTTATAGACAAGGGGCTTCCTATGGCTACACCTTC
CASSYRQGASYGYTF
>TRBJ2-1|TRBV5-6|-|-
TGTGCCAGCAGCTTGGTAGACAGGACCTACAATGAGCAGTTCTTC
CASSLVDRTYNEQFF
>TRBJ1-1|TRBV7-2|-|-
TGTGCCAGCAGCTTAGCGAGGGGCGAGAACACTGAAGCTTTCTTT
CASSLARGENTEAFF
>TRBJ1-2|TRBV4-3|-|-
TGCGCCAGCAGCCAAATCGGAGGGGCTGGGTATGGCTACACCTTC
CASSQIGGAGYGYTF
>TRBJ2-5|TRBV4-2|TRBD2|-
TGTGCCAGCAGCCAAGACCCTAGCGGGGGGGCGTCAGAGACCCAGTACTTC
CASSQDPSGGASETQYF
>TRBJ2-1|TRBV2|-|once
TGTGCCAGCACCAGGGGGGGGGAGCAGTTCTTC
CASTRGGEQFF